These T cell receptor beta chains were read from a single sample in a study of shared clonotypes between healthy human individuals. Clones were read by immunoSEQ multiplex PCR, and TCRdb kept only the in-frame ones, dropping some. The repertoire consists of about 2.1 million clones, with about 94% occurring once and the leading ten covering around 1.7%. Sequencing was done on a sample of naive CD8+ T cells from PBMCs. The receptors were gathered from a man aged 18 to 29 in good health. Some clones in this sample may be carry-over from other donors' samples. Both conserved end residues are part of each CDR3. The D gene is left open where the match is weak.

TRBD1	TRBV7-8	CASSLDRGGGQPQHF
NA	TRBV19	CASSPNRDQPQHF
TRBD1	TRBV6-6	CASSYSNTGAHYEQYF
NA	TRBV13	CASSLTGILYEQYF
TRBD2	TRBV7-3	CASSLAGVAPHEQFF
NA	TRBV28	CASSFRRTPNQPQHF
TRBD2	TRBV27	CASNPGLADYNEQFF
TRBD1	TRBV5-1	CASTQQGETGELFF
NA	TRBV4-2	CASSRGTIDSYEQYF
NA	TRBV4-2	CASSQASYNEQFF
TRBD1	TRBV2	CASRPDRVSYEQYF
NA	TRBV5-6	CASSLTGYQETQYF
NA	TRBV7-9	CASSSSRSETQYF
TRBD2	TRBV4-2	CASSQDQYLASGSGDEQFF
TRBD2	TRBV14	CASSPALAGSHYF
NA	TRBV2	CASSEGGFGYTF
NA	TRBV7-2	CASSLGRNTEAFF
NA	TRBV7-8	CASSLDRSYEQYF
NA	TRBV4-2	CASSPRTSTDTQYF
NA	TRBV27	CASSLMGSNQPQHF
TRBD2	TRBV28	CASTTIERTSGGYNEQFF
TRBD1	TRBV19	CASSEPGGPWDEQYF
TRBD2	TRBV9	CASSAGLAFEQYF
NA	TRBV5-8	CASSLDDRRSYEQYF
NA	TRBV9	CASSAGITNQPQHF
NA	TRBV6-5	CASSYSWGESYNEQFF
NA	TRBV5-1	CASSQGDRTNSYEQYF
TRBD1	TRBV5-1	CASSLGQGRGNTIYF
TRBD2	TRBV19	CASSFAGAQETQYF
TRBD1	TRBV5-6	CASSLGQGVSVYGYTF
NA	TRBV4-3	CASSPRTARELFF
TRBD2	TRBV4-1	CASSPGTSRYNEQFF